In this sample, the clone carrying this T cell receptor (beta chain) turned up a few times. Its matching antigen is unknown. The assay was immunoSEQ multiplex PCR, and TCRdb's table has in-frame clones only and misses some. Among some 66,000 clones listed, about four fifths were seen once. Trimming removed 8 bases from V and 0 bases from J, with 17 bases in between. CDR3 length: 16 amino acids. Germline V gives CDR1 LNHDA, CDR2 SQIVND (reference sequence). The data are from a study of radiotherapy plus CTLA-4 blockade in lung cancer. Points from the study as a whole: Researchers report tumor-derived TCR clones expanding in blood after radiotherapy plus ipilimumab.

This clonotype originated in a human donor with non-small cell lung cancer who had a partial response to radiotherapy plus ipilimumab. The source was peripheral blood, collected from a patient treated with radiotherapy plus ipilimumab. V usage is TRBV19 and J usage is TRBJ1-3; D not certain. The CDR3 DNA reads TGTGCCAGTGCACAAATGACACCAAACTCTGGAAACACCATATATTTT. Its protein product is CASAQMTPNSGNTIYF.